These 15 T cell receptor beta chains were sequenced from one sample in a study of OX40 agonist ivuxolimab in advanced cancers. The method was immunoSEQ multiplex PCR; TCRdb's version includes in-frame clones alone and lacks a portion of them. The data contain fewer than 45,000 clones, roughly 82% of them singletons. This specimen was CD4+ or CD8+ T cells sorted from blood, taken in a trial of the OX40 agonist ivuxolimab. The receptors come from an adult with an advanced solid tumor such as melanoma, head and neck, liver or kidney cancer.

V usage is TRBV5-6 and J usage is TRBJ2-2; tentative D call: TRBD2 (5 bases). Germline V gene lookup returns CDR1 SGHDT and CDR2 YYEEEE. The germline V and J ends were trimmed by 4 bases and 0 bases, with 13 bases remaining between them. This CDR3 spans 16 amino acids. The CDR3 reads CASSPPGKANTGELFF. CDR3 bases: TGTGCCAGCAGCCCCCCGGGGAAAGCGAACACCGGGGAGCTGTTTTTT. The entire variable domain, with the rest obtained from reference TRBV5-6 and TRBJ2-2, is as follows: DAGVTQSPTHLIKTRGQQVTLRCSPKSGHDTVSWYQQALGQGPQFIFQYYEEEERQRGNFPDRFSGHQFPNYSSELNVNALLLGDSALYLCASSPPGKANTGELFFGEGSRLTVL.

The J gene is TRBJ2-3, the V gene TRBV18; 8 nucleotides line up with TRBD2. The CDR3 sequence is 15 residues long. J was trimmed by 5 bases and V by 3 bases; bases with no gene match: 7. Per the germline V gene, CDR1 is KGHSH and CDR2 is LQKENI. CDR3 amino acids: CASSPLGGAVDTQYF. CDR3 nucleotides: TGTGCCAGCTCACCCCTCGGGGGGGCGGTAGATACGCAGTATTTT.

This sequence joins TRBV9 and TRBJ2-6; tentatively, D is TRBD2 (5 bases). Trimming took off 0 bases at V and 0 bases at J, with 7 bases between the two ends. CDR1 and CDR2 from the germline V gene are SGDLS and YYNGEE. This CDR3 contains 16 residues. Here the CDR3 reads CASSVAGSSGANVLTF. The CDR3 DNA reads TGTGCCAGCAGCGTAGCTGGGAGCTCTGGGGCCAACGTCCTGACTTTC.

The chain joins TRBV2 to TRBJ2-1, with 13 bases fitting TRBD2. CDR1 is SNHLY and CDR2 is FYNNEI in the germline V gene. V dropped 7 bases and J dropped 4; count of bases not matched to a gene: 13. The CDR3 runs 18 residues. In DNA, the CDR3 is TGTGCCAGCACCGTCCGGGGGACTAGCGGGATACGGTACAATGAGCAGTTCTTC. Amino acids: CASTVRGTSGIRYNEQFF.

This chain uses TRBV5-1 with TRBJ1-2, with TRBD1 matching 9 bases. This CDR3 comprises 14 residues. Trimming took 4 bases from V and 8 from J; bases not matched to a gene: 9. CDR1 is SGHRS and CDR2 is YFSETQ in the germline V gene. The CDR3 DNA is TGCGCCAGCAGCACACAACAGGGGGCTGGGGGCTACACCTTC. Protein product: CASSTQQGAGGYTF.

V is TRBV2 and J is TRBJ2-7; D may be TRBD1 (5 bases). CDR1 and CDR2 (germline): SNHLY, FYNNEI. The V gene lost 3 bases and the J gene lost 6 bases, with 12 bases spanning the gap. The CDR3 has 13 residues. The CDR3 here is CASSERRGSEQYF. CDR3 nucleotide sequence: TGTGCCAGCAGTGAGAGAAGGGGTTCCGAGCAGTACTTC.

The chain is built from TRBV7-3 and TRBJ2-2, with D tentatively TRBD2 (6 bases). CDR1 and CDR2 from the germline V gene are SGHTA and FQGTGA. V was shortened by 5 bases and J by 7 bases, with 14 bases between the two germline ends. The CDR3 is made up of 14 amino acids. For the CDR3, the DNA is TGTGCCAGCAGCCCCGGCGGGGCCCACGGGGAGCTGTTTTTT. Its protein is CASSPGGAHGELFF.

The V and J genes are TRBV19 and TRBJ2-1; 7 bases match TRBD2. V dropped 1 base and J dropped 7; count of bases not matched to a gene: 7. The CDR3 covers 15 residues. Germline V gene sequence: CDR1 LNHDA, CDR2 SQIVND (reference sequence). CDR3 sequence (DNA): TGTGCCAGTAGTATAGGGGGAGGGCCTGCAAATGAGCAGTTCTTC. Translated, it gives CASSIGGGPANEQFF.

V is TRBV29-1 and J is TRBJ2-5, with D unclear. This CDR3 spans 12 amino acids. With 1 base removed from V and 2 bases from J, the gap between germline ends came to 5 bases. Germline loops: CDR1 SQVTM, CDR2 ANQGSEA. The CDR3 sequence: CSVEGQQETQYF. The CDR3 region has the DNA TGCAGCGTTGAAGGGCAACAAGAGACCCAGTACTTC.

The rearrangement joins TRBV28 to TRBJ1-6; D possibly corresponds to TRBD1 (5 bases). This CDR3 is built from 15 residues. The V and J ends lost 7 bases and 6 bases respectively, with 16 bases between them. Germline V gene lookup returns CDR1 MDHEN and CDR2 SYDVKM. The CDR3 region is CASTPSGGLNSPLHF. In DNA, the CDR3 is TGTGCCAGCACCCCCTCCGGGGGACTTAATTCACCCCTCCACTTT. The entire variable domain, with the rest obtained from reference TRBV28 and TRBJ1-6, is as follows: DVKVTQSSRYLVKRTGEKVFLECVQDMDHENMFWYRQDPGLGLRLIYFSYDVKMKEKGDIPEGYSVSREKKERFSLILESASTNQTSMYLCASTPSGGLNSPLHFGNGTRLTVT.

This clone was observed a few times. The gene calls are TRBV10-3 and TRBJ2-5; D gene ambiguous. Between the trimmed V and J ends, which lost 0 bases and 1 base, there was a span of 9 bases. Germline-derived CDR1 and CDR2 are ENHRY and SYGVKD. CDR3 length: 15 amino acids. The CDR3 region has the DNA TGTGCCATCAGTGAGTCGTCGCTGGGCCAAGAGACCCAGTACTTC. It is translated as CAISESSLGQETQYF.

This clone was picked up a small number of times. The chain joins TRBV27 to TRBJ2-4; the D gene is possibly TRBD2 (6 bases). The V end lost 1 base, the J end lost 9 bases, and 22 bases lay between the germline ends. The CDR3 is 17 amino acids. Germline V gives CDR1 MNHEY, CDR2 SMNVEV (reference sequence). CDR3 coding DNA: TGTGCCAGCAGTTTATGGAAGACTAGTGGGGGTTTTGGCATTCAGTACTTC. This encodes CASSLWKTSGGFGIQYF.

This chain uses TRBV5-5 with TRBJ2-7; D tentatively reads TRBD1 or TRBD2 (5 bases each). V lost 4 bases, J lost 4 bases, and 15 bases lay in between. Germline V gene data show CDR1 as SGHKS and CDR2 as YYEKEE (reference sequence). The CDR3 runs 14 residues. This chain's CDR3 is CASSRTGPLYEQYF. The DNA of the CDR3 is TGTGCCAGCAGCCGGACGGGACCGCTTTACGAGCAGTACTTC. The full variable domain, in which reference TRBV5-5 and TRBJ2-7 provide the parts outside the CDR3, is DAGVTQSPTHLIKTRGQQVTLRCSPISGHKSVSWYQQVLGQGPQFIFQYYEKEERGRGNFPDRFSARQFPNYSSELNVNALLLGDSALYLCASSRTGPLYEQYFGPGTRLTVT.

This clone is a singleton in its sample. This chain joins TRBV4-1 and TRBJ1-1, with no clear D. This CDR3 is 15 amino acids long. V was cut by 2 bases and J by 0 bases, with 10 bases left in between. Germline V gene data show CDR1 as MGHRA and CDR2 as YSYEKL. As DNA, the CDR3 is TGCGCCAGCAGCCAAAACCACGGGATGAACACTGAAGCTTTCTTT. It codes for CASSQNHGMNTEAFF.

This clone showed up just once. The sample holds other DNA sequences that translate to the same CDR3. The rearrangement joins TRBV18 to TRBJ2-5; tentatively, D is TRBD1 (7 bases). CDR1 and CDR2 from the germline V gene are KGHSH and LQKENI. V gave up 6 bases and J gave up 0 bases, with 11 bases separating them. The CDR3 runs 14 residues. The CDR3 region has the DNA TGTGCCAGCTCGCCAGGGGGGAACCAAGAGACCCAGTACTTC. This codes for CASSPGGNQETQYF.